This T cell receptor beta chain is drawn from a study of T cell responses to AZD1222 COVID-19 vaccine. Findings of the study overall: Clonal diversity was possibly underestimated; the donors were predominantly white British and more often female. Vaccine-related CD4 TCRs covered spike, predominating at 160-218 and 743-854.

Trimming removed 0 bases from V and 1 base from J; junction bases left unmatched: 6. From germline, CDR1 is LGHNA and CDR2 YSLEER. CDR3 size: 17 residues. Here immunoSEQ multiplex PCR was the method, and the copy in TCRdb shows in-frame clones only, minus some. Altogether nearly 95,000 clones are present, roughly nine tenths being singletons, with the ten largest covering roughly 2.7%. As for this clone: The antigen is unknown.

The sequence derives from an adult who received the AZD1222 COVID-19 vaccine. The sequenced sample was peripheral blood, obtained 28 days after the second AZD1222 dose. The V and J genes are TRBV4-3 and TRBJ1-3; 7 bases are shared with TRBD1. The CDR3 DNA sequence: TGCGCCAGCAGCCAAGATATTAACAGGGGATCTGGAAACACCATATATTTT. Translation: CASSQDINRGSGNTIYF.